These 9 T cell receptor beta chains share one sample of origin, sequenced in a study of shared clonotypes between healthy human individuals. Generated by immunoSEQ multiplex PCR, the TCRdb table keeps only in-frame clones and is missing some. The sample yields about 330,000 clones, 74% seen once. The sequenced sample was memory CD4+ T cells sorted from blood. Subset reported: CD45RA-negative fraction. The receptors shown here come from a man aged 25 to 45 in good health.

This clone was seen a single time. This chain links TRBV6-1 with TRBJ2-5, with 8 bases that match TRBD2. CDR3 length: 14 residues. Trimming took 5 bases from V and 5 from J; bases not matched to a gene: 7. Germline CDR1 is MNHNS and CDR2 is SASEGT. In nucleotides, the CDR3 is TGTGCCAGCAGTCCCGGGACTAGTTTGGAGACCCAGTACTTC. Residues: CASSPGTSLETQYF.

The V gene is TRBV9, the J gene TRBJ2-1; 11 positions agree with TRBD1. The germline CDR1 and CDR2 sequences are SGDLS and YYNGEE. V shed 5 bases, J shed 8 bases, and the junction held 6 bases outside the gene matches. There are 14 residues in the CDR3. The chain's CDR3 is CASSAGQGAHEQFF. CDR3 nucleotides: TGTGCCAGCAGTGCAGGACAGGGGGCCCATGAGCAGTTCTTC.

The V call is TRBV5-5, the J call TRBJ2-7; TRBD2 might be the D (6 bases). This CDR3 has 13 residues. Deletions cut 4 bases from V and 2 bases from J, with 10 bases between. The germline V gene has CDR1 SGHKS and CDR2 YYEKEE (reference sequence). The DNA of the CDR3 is TGTGCCAGCAGCCCGGAGGGAACCTACGAGCAGTACTTC. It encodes CASSPEGTYEQYF.

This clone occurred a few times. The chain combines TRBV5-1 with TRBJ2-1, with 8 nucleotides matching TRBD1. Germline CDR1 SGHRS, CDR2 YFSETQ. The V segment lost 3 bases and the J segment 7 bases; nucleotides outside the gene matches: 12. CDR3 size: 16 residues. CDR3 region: CASSSISTRQGNEQFF. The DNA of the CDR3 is TGCGCCAGCAGCTCCATTTCCACTAGACAGGGGAATGAGCAGTTCTTC.

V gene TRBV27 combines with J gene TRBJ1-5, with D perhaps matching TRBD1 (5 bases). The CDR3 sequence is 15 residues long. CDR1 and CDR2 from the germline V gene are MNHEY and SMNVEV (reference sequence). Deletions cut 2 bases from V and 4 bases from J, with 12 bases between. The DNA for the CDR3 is TGTGCCAGCAGTTTAAAGGCAGAGGGGAATCAGCCCCAGCATTTT. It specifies CASSLKAEGNQPQHF.

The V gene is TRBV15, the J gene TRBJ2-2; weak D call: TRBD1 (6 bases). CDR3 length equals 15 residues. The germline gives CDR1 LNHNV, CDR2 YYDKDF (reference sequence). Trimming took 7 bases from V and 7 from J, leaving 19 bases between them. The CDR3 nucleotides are TGTGCCACCACTTATGTTGGGGGCCAAAGCGGGGAGCTGTTTTTT. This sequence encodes CATTYVGGQSGELFF.

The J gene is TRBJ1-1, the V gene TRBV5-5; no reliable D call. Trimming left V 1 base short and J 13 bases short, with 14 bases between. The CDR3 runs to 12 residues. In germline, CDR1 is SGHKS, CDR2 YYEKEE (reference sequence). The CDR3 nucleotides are TGTGCCAGCAGCTTGCTAGCATTTCGAGGTTTCTTT. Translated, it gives CASSLLAFRGFF.

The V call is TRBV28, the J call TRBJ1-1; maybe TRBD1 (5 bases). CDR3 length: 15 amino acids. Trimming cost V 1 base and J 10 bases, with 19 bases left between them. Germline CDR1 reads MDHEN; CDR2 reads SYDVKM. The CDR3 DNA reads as TGTGCCAGCAGTTTATCTACCCCCGGGGGATTAGGAGCTTTCTTT. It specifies CASSLSTPGGLGAFF.

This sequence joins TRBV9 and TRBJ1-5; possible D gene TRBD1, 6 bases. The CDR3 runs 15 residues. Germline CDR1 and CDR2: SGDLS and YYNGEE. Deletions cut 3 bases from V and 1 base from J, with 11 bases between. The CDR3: CASSAGGGSNQPQHF. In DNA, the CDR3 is TGTGCCAGCAGCGCCGGGGGCGGGAGCAATCAGCCCCAGCATTTT. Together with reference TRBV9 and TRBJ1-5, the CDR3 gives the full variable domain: DSGVTQTPKHLITATGQRVTLRCSPRSGDLSVYWYQQSLDQGLQFLIQYYNGEERAKGNILERFSAQQFPDLHSELNLSSLELGDSALYFCASSAGGGSNQPQHFGDGTRLSIL.